This T cell receptor beta chain was sequenced in a study of T-cell memory formation after mild COVID-19. TCRdb independently ran MiXCR on the 5' RACE reads; one entry per CDR3 protein. The sample lists just over 60,000 distinct CDR3 sequences, 9% to 9.5% occurring once. This clonotype was counted a few times. Its antigen is undetermined. Per germline, CDR1 LGHNA and CDR2 YSLEER. This CDR3 comprises 17 residues. The ends were cut back, 0 bases at V and 3 bases at J, with 15 bases in the middle. Findings and caveats of the study: Whereas later expanders leaned CD4+, clones contracting day 15 to 85 showed a balanced CD4/CD8 makeup.

The receptor comes from a man aged 18 to 35 who had mild COVID-19 (a few samples of this study predate the infection). Cell type and time point are not known. Material for sequencing was PBMCs or a T cell subset sorted from them (not recorded which). The V gene is TRBV4-3, the J gene TRBJ1-3, with TRBD1 as a possible D gene (5 bases). The DNA of the CDR3 is TGCGCCAGCAGCCAAGATCCGGGGGGGGTTGTTGGAAACACCATATATTTT. Translation: CASSQDPGGVVGNTIYF.